This TCR beta chain derives from a study of radiotherapy plus CTLA-4 blockade in lung cancer. This clone was seen more than once but under ten times. Sequenced by immunoSEQ multiplex PCR; TCRdb stores in-frame clones only, minus some. The table includes tens of thousands of clones, roughly 76% detected once. The germline CDR1 and CDR2 sequences are LNHNV and YYDKDF (reference sequence). There are 19 residues in the CDR3. The ends were cut back, 0 bases at V and 0 bases at J, with 18 bases in the middle. V and J are TRBV15 and TRBJ1-3, with D possibly matching TRBD1 (5 bases). Source: peripheral blood, taken from a patient treated with radiotherapy plus ipilimumab. The TCR originated in a human donor with non-small cell lung cancer who had stable disease on radiotherapy plus ipilimumab. Here the CDR3 reads CATSRDTVGTPGSGNTIYF. The CDR3 nucleotides read TGTGCCACCAGCAGAGATACGGTGGGGACGCCCGGCTCTGGAAACACCATATATTTT.